Listed below are T cell receptor beta chains from one sample, sequenced in a study of OX40 agonist ivuxolimab in advanced cancers. Measured with immunoSEQ multiplex PCR; TCRdb has only the in-frame clones, and not every one. Among around 76,000 clones listed, 85% were seen once. Sample: CD4+ or CD8+ T cells sorted from blood, taken in a trial of the OX40 agonist ivuxolimab. The source is an adult with an advanced solid tumor such as melanoma, head and neck, liver or kidney cancer. Each CDR3 is given with its conserved first and last residue. A D gene is named only where the DNA matches it firmly. Clone size is shown for a subset of rows, as once, few, many or a class of expanded clone.

CDR3: CASSQDRQYSYEQYF; DNA: TGCGCCAGCAGCCAAGATAGACAGTACTCCTACGAGCAGTACTTC; size: .; D: .; V: TRBV4-1; J: TRBJ2-7
CDR3: CASSLQGSNQPQHF; DNA: TGTGCCAGCAGCCTGCAGGGGTCGAATCAGCCCCAGCATTTT; size: .; D: .; V: TRBV5-6; J: TRBJ1-5
CDR3: CASTTGEVTKNIQYF; DNA: TGTGCCAGCACCACAGGAGAGGTAACCAAAAACATTCAGTACTTC; size: .; D: .; V: TRBV6-4; J: TRBJ2-4
CDR3: CASSRPWTGGTGELFF; DNA: TGCGCCAGCAGCCGACCTTGGACAGGGGGGACCGGGGAGCTGTTTTTT; size: .; D: TRBD1; V: TRBV4-1; J: TRBJ2-2
CDR3: CASTRGRTGNTIYF; DNA: TGTGCCAGCACCCGCGGCCGGACTGGAAACACCATATATTTT; size: .; D: .; V: TRBV5-4; J: TRBJ1-3
CDR3: CAWSVVSDTEAFF; DNA: TGTGCCTGGAGTGTAGTGTCGGACACTGAAGCTTTCTTT; size: .; D: .; V: TRBV30; J: TRBJ1-1
CDR3: CASSRLAGGDTDTQYF; DNA: TGTGCCAGCTCAAGACTAGCGGGGGGAGACACAGATACGCAGTATTTT; size: .; D: TRBD2; V: TRBV18; J: TRBJ2-3
CDR3: CASSLMRGGETQYF; DNA: TGTGCCAGCAGCTTAATGAGGGGTGGAGAGACCCAGTACTTC; size: .; D: .; V: TRBV7-2; J: TRBJ2-5
CDR3: CASSLGQGGEKLFF; DNA: TGTGCCAGTAGCTTGGGACAGGGCGGTGAAAAACTGTTTTTT; size: .; D: TRBD1; V: TRBV19; J: TRBJ1-4
CDR3: CASSGISTGGETQYF; DNA: TGTGCCAGCAGTGGCATTTCGACGGGGGGGGAGACCCAGTACTTC; size: .; D: TRBD2; V: TRBV6-6; J: TRBJ2-5
CDR3: CASSLDRVGEQFF; DNA: TGTGCCAGCAGCTTAGACAGGGTCGGTGAGCAGTTCTTC; size: .; D: .; V: TRBV7-9; J: TRBJ2-1
CDR3: CASSPLGADTQYF; DNA: TGCGCCAGCAGTCCCCTGGGAGCAGATACGCAGTATTTT; size: .; D: .; V: TRBV4-1; J: TRBJ2-3
CDR3: CASSQGEIFNQPQHF; DNA: TGTGCCAGCTCACAGGGGGAGATCTTCAATCAGCCCCAGCATTTT; size: .; D: .; V: TRBV18; J: TRBJ1-5
CDR3: CSARDEYEQFF; DNA: TGCAGTGCTAGAGACGAGTATGAGCAGTTCTTC; size: .; D: .; V: TRBV20-1; J: TRBJ2-1
CDR3: CASSSAQRGTEAFF; DNA: TGTGCCAGCAGCTCGGCCCAAAGGGGCACTGAAGCTTTCTTT; size: .; D: .; V: TRBV11-2; J: TRBJ1-1
CDR3: CASSLGTPNYGYTF; DNA: TGCGCCAGCAGCTTGGGGACACCTAACTATGGCTACACCTTC; size: .; D: .; V: TRBV5-1; J: TRBJ1-2
CDR3: CASSGTGVQGPQHF; DNA: TGTGCCAGCAGCGGGACAGGGGTTCAGGGGCCCCAGCATTTT; size: once; D: TRBD1; V: TRBV7-9; J: TRBJ1-5
CDR3: CASGLAGRGDSPLHF; DNA: TGTGCCAGCGGCCTGGCGGGCAGGGGGGATTCACCCCTCCACTTT; size: .; D: TRBD1; V: TRBV7-2; J: TRBJ1-6
CDR3: CASSLGGVGGRETQYF; DNA: TGCGCCAGCAGCTTGGGTGGGGTTGGAGGAAGGGAGACCCAGTACTTC; size: .; D: .; V: TRBV5-1; J: TRBJ2-5
CDR3: CAWSRAGTQPQHF; DNA: TGTGCCTGGAGTAGAGCCGGAACTCAGCCCCAGCATTTT; size: .; D: .; V: TRBV30; J: TRBJ1-5
CDR3: CASSLARGGDTGELFF; DNA: TGTGCCAGCAGCTTAGCGCGCGGGGGCGACACCGGGGAGCTGTTTTTT; size: .; D: .; V: TRBV11-1; J: TRBJ2-2
CDR3: CASSENGETQYF; DNA: TGTGCCAGCAGTGAAAATGGGGAGACCCAGTACTTC; size: .; D: .; V: TRBV2; J: TRBJ2-5
CDR3: CASSLVSRSDTF; DNA: TGTGCCAGCAGCTTAGTTAGCAGGTCTGACACCTTC; size: .; D: .; V: TRBV7-9; J: TRBJ1-2
CDR3: CASSLGSPDTVGKLFF; DNA: TGTGCCAGCAGCTTAGGTTCCCCGGACACCGTCGGGAAACTGTTTTTT; size: .; D: .; V: TRBV7-2; J: TRBJ1-4
CDR3: CASMGGRVEQYF; DNA: TGTGCCAGCATGGGAGGAAGGGTCGAGCAGTACTTC; size: .; D: .; V: TRBV6-6; J: TRBJ2-7
CDR3: CAWTQGPTQYF; DNA: TGTGCCTGGACCCAAGGACCGACCCAGTACTTC; size: .; D: .; V: TRBV30; J: TRBJ2-5
CDR3: CASSQGPEPFQETQYF; DNA: TGCGCCAGCAGCCAAGGTCCAGAGCCCTTCCAAGAGACCCAGTACTTC; size: .; D: .; V: TRBV4-3; J: TRBJ2-5
CDR3: CASSSGDRLNAFF; DNA: TGTGCCAGTAGTAGTGGGGACAGGCTTAATGCTTTCTTT; size: .; D: TRBD1; V: TRBV19; J: TRBJ1-1
CDR3: CASSPGQGTGNTIYF; DNA: TGTGCCAGCAGCCCGGGACAGGGGACTGGAAACACCATATATTTT; size: .; D: TRBD1; V: TRBV6-1; J: TRBJ1-3
CDR3: CASSGDTGGDTQYF; DNA: TGTGCCAGCAGCGGGGACACGGGGGGAGATACGCAGTATTTT; size: .; D: .; V: TRBV4-2; J: TRBJ2-3
CDR3: CASSYNPANSPQHF; DNA: TGTGCCAGCAGTTACAACCCAGCGAACTCTCCCCAGCATTTT; size: .; D: .; V: TRBV6-5; J: TRBJ1-5
CDR3: CASGGVGGQETQYF; DNA: TGTGCCAGCGGGGGGGTTGGGGGCCAAGAGACCCAGTACTTC; size: .; D: TRBD2; V: TRBV2; J: TRBJ2-5
CDR3: CASRSSGELFF; DNA: TGTGCCAGCAGGAGTTCCGGGGAGCTGTTTTTT; size: .; D: .; V: TRBV7-9; J: TRBJ2-2
CDR3: CASSYSPLAAEAFF; DNA: TGTGCCAGCAGTTACTCACCCCTCGCGGCTGAAGCTTTCTTT; size: .; D: .; V: TRBV6-5; J: TRBJ1-1
CDR3: CASSYDSAVGGYTF; DNA: TGTGCCAGCAGTTACGACTCGGCTGTAGGGGGCTACACCTTC; size: .; D: .; V: TRBV6-5; J: TRBJ1-2
CDR3: CASSLWQAAYLPDTQYF; DNA: TGTGCCAGCAGTTTATGGCAGGCCGCTTATCTCCCAGATACGCAGTATTTT; size: few; D: .; V: TRBV28; J: TRBJ2-3
CDR3: CATGTAPLRGYTF; DNA: TGCGCCACCGGGACAGCACCACTTCGGGGCTACACCTTC; size: .; D: TRBD1; V: TRBV10-2; J: TRBJ1-2
CDR3: CASSQVDPEGGRQPQHF; DNA: TGCGCCAGCAGCCAAGTTGACCCTGAGGGGGGCAGGCAGCCCCAGCATTTT; size: .; D: .; V: TRBV4-1; J: TRBJ1-5
CDR3: CSVGDYEQYF; DNA: TGCAGCGTTGGAGATTACGAGCAGTACTTC; size: once; D: .; V: TRBV29-1; J: TRBJ2-7
CDR3: CASSSLGTSGAYEQYF; DNA: TGTGCCAGCAGCTCCTTAGGGACTAGCGGGGCCTACGAGCAGTACTTC; size: .; D: TRBD2; V: TRBV7-2; J: TRBJ2-7
CDR3: CAWSVDFNQPQHF; DNA: TGTGCCTGGAGTGTAGACTTCAATCAGCCCCAGCATTTT; size: few; D: .; V: TRBV30; J: TRBJ1-5
CDR3: CASRYSGGAETQYF; DNA: TGTGCCAGCAGGTATAGCGGGGGGGCCGAGACCCAGTACTTC; size: .; D: TRBD2; V: TRBV5-6; J: TRBJ2-5
CDR3: CASNPRAGGGTQYF; DNA: TGTGCCAGCAATCCACGGGCAGGGGGGGGAACGCAGTATTTT; size: .; D: .; V: TRBV25-1; J: TRBJ2-3
CDR3: CASSPGGGRSSYEQYF; DNA: TGTGCCAGCAGCCCGGGTGGGGGGCGAAGCTCCTACGAGCAGTACTTC; size: .; D: .; V: TRBV5-4; J: TRBJ2-7
CDR3: CASSREVFLYEQYF; DNA: TGTGCCAGCAGCCGCGAGGTTTTTCTTTACGAGCAGTACTTC; size: .; D: .; V: TRBV6-5; J: TRBJ2-7
CDR3: CAISEGRRGTVNTEAFF; DNA: TGTGCCATCAGTGAAGGGAGGAGGGGGACGGTGAATACTGAAGCTTTCTTT; size: .; D: .; V: TRBV10-3; J: TRBJ1-1
CDR3: CASSPRRGRENYGYTF; DNA: TGTGCCAGCAGCCCTCGGAGGGGACGGGAAAACTATGGCTACACCTTC; size: .; D: .; V: TRBV7-8; J: TRBJ1-2
CDR3: CASNHWEDEQFF; DNA: TGTGCCAGCAATCATTGGGAGGATGAGCAGTTCTTC; size: .; D: .; V: TRBV6-6; J: TRBJ2-1
CDR3: CASSPIAGQETQYF; DNA: TGTGCCAGCAGCCCTATAGCGGGGCAAGAGACCCAGTACTTC; size: once; D: TRBD2; V: TRBV7-3; J: TRBJ2-5
CDR3: CASSAPSGVSGNTIYF; DNA: TGTGCCAGCAGCGCCCCCAGCGGGGTCTCTGGAAACACCATATATTTT; size: .; D: .; V: TRBV9; J: TRBJ1-3
CDR3: CASSLDGTESHEQFF; DNA: TGCGCCAGCAGCTTGGACGGGACAGAATCCCATGAGCAGTTCTTC; size: few; D: TRBD1; V: TRBV5-1; J: TRBJ2-1
CDR3: CASRTTGNTGELFF; DNA: TGTGCCAGTAGGACAACAGGGAACACCGGGGAGCTGTTTTTT; size: .; D: .; V: TRBV19; J: TRBJ2-2
CDR3: CASSSGPPGIQYF; DNA: TGTGCCAGCAGTTCCGGGCCTCCAGGCATTCAGTACTTC; size: .; D: .; V: TRBV6-5; J: TRBJ2-4
CDR3: CASSLVQGAYEKLFF; DNA: TGTGCCAGCAGCTTAGTACAGGGGGCCTATGAAAAACTGTTTTTT; size: once; D: TRBD1; V: TRBV7-2; J: TRBJ1-4
CDR3: CASSAEDRGLSSGNTIYF; DNA: TGTGCCAGCAGCGCCGAGGACAGGGGGCTATCCTCTGGAAACACCATATATTTT; size: few; D: TRBD1; V: TRBV9; J: TRBJ1-3
CDR3: CASSLARAGGNYGYTF; DNA: TGCGCCAGCAGCTTGGCTCGGGCAGGGGGAAACTATGGCTACACCTTC; size: .; D: TRBD1; V: TRBV5-1; J: TRBJ1-2
CDR3: CAWRSEGAGANVLTF; DNA: TGTGCCTGGAGATCGGAGGGGGCTGGGGCCAACGTCCTGACTTTC; size: .; D: .; V: TRBV30; J: TRBJ2-6
CDR3: CASRDRENYNSPLHF; DNA: TGTGCCAGTCGGGACAGGGAAAACTATAATTCACCCCTCCACTTT; size: once; D: TRBD1; V: TRBV28; J: TRBJ1-6